This T cell receptor (beta chain) was retrieved from a study of cytomegalovirus exposure and HLA in healthy donors. The CDR3 spans 15 residues. The V and J ends lost 3 bases and 0 bases respectively, with 9 bases between them. Per the germline V gene, CDR1 is SGHTA and CDR2 is FQGTGA. Amplification used 60 Vbeta primers and 13 Jbeta primers. Assay used: immunoSEQ multiplex PCR; TCRdb lists only in-frame clones, some missing. The table lists about 130,000 clones. The material sequenced was PBMCs. This clonotype originated in a man between 18 and 35 years old in good health and CMV-seronegative. This sequence joins TRBV7-3 and TRBJ1-3; D is uncertain. The CDR3 bases are TGTGCCAGCAGCTTCGGGGATTCCTCTGGAAACACCATATATTTT. It specifies CASSFGDSSGNTIYF.